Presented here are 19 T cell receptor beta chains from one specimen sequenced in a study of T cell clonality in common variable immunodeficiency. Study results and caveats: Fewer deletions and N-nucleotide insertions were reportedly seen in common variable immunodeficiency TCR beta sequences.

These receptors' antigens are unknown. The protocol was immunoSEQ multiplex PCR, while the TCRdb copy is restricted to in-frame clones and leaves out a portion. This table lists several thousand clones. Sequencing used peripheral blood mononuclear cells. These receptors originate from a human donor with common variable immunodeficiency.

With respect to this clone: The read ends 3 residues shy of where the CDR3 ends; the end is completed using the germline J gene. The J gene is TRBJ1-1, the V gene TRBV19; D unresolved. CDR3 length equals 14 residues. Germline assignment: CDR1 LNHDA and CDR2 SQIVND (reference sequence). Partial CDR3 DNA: TGTGCCAGTAGTATCTCTCGAGATGGACTTCGG. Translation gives CASSISRDGLR. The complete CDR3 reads CASSISRDGLRAFF.

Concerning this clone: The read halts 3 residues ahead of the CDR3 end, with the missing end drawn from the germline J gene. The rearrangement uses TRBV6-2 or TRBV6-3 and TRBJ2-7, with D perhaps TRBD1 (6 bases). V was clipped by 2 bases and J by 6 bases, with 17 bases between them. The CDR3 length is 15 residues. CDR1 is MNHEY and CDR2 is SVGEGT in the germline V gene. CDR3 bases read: TGTGCCAGCAGTTACCTGGACAGCAGACCGGGCGAG. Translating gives CASSYLDSRPGE. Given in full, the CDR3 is CASSYLDSRPGEQYF.

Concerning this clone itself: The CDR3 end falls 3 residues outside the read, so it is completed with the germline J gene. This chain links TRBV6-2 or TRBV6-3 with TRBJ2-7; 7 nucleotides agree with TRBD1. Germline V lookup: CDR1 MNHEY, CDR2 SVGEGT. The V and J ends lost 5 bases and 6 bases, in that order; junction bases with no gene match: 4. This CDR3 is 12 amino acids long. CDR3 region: CASSHRGAEQYF. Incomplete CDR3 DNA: TGTGCCAGCAGTCACAGGGGAGCCGAG.

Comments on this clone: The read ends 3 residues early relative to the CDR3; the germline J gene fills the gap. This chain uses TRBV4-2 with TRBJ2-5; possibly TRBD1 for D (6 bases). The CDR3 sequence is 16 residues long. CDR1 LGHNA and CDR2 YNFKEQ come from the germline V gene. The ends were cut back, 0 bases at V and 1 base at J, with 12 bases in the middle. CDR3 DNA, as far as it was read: TGTGCCAGCAGCCAAGATTTCGGACAGCTCCAAGAGACC. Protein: CASSQDFGQLQET. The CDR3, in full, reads CASSQDFGQLQETQYF.

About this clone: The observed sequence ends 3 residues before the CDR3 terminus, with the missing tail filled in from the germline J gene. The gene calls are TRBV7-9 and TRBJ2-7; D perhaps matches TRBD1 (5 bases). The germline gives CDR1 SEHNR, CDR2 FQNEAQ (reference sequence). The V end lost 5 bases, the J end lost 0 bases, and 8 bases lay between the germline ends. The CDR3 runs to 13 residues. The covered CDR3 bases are TGTGCCAGCAGCGCGACAGTCTCCTACGAG. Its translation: CASSATVSYE. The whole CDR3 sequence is CASSATVSYEQYF.

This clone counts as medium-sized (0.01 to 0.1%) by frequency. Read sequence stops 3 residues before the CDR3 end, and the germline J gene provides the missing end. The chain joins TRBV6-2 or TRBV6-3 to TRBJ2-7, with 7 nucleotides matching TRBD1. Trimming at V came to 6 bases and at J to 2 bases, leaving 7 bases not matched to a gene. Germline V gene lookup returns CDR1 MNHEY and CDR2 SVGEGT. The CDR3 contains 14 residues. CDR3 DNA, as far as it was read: TGTGCCAGCAGAAATGACAGGGTACCCTACGAG. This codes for CASRNDRVPYE. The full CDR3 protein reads CASRNDRVPYEQYF.

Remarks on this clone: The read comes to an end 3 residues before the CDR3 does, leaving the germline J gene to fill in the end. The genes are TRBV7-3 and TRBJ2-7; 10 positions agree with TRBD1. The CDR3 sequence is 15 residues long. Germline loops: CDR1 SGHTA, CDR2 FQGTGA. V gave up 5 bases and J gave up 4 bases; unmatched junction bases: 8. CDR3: CASSEGQGPMYEQYF. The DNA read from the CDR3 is TGTGCCAGCAGCGAGGGACAGGGGCCGATGTACGAG.

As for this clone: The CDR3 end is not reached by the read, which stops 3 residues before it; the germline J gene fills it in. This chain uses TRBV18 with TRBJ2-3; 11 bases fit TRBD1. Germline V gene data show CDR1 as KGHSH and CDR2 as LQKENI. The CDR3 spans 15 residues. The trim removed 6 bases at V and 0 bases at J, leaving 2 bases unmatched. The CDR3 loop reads CASSGTGGSTDTQYF. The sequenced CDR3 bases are TGTGCCAGCTCGGGGACAGGGGGAAGCACAGATACG.

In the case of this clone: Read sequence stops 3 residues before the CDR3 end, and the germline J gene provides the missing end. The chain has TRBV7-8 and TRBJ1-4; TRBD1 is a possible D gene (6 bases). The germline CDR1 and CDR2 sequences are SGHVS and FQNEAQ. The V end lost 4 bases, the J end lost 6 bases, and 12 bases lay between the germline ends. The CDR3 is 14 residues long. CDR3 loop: CASSSKGGDEKLFF. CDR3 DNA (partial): TGTGCCAGCAGCTCAAAAGGGGGGGATGAAAAA.

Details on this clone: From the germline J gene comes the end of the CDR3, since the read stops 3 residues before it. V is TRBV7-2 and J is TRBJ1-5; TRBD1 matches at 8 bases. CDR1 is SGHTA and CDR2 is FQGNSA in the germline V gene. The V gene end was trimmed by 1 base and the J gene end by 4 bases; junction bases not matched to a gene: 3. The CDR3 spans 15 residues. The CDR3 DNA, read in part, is TGTGCCAGCAGCTTAGGGACAGGGCGGAATCAGCCC. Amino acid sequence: CASSLGTGRNQP. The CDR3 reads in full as CASSLGTGRNQPQHF.

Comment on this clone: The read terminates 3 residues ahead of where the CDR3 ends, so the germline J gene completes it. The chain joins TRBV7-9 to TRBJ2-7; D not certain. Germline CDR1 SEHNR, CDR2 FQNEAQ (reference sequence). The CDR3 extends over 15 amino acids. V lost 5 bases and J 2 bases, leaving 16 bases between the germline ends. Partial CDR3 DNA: TGTGCCAGCAGCCCTTCCTTAAACCAGGCCTACGAG. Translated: CASSPSLNQAYE. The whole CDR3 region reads CASSPSLNQAYEQYF.

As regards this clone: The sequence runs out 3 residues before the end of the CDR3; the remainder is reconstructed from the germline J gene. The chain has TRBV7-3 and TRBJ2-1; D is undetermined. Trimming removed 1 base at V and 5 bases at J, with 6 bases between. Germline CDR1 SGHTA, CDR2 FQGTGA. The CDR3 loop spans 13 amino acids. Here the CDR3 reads CASSLNSNNEQFF. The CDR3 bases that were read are TGTGCCAGCAGCTTAAACAGTAACAATGAG.

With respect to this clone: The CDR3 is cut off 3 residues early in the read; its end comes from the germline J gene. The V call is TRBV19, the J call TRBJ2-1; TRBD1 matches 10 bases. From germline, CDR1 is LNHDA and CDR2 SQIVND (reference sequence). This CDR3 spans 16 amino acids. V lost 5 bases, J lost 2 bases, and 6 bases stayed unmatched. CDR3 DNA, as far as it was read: TGTGCCAGTAGTCCGCTGGGGACAGGGGCCTACAATGAG. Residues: CASSPLGTGAYNE. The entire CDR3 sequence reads CASSPLGTGAYNEQFF.

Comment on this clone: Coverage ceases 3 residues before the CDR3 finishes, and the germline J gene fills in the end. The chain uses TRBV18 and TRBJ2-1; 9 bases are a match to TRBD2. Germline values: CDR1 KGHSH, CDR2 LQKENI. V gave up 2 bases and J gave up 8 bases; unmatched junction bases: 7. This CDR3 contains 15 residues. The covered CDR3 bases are TGTGCCAGCTCACCATTGGGTAGCGGGGGTTATGAG. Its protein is CASSPLGSGGYE. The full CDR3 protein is CASSPLGSGGYEQFF. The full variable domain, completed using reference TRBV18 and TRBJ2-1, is NAGVMQNPRHLVRRRGQEARLRCSPMKGHSHVYWYRQLPEEGLKFMVYLQKENIIDESGMPKERFSAEFPKEGPSILRIQQVVRGDSAAYFCASSPLGSGGYEQFFGPGTRLTVL.

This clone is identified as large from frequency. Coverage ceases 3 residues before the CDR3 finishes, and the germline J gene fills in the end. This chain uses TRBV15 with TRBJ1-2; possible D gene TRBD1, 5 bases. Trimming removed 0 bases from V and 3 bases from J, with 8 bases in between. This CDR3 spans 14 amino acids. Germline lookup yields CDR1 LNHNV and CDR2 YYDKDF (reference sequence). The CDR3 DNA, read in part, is TGTGCCACCAGCAGAGAGGGACTACACTATGGC. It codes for CATSREGLHYG. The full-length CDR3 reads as CATSREGLHYGYTF.

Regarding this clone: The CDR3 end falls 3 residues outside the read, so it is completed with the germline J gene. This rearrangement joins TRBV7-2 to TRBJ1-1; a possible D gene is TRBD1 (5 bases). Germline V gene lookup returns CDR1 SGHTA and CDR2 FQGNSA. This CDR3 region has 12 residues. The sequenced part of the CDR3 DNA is TGTGCCAGCAGTCGGGACTTAGGAAAA. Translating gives CASSRDLGK. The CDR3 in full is CASSRDLGKAFF. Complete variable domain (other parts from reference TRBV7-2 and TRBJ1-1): GAGVSQSPSNKVTEKGKDVELRCDPISGHTALYWYRQSLGQGLEFLIYFQGNSAPDKSGLPSDRFSAERTGGSVSTLTIQRTQQEDSAVYLCASSRDLGKAFFGQGTRLTVV.

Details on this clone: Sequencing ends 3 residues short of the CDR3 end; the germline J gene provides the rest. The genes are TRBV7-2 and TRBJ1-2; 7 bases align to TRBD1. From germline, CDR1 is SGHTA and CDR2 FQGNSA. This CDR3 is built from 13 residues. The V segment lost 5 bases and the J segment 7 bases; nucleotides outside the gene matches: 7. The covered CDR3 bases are TGTGCCAGCAGCCAAAATACAGGGGTTGGC. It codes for CASSQNTGVG. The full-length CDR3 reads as CASSQNTGVGYTF.

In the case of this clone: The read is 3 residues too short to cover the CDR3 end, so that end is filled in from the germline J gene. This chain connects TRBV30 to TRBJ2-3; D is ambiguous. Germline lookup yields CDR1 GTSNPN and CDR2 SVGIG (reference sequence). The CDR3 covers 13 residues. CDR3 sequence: CAWRPVASGTQYF. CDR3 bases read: TGTGCCTGGAGACCCGTAGCCTCTGGCACG.

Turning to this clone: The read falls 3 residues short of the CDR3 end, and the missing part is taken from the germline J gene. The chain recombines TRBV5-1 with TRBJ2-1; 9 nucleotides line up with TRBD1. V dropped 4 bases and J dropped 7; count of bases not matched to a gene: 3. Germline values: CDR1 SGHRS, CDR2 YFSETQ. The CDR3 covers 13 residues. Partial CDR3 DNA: TGCGCCAGCAGCGGCGGACAGGGGAATGAG. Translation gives CASSGGQGNE. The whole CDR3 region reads CASSGGQGNEQFF.